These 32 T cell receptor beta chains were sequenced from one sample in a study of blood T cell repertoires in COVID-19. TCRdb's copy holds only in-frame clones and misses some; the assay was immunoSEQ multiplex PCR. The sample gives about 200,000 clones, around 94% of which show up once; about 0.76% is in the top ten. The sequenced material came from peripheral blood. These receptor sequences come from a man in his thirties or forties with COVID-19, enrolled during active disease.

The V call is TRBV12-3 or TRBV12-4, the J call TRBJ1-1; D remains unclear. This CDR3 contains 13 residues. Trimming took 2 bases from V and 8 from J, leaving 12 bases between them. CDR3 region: CASSLSGRHEAFF. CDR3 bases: TGTGCCAGCAGTTTATCGGGTCGCCACGAAGCTTTCTTT.

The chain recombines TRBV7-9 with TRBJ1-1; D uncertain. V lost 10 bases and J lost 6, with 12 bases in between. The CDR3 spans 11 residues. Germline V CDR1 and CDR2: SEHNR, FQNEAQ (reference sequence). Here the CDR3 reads CATAMGPEAFF. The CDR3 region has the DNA TGTGCCACCGCCATGGGCCCTGAAGCTTTCTTT.

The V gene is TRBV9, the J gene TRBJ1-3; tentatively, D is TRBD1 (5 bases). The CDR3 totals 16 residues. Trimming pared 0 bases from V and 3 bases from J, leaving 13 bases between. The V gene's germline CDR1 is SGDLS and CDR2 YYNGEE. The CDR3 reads CASSVAPGLGGNTIYF. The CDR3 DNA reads TGTGCCAGCAGCGTAGCCCCAGGGTTAGGTGGAAACACCATATATTTT.

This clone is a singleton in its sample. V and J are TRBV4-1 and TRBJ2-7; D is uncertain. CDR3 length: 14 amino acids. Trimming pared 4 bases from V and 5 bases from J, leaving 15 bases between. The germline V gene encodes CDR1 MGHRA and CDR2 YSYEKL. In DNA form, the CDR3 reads TGCGCCAGCAGCCTCGAGAGTCCTTCTGACGAGCAGTACTTC. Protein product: CASSLESPSDEQYF.

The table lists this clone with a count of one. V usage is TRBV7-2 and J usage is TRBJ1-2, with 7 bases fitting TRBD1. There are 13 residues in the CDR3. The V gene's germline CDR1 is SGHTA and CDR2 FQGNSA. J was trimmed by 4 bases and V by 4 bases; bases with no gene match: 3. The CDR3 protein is CASSSTGPYGYTF. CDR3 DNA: TGTGCCAGCAGCTCGACAGGGCCCTATGGCTACACCTTC.

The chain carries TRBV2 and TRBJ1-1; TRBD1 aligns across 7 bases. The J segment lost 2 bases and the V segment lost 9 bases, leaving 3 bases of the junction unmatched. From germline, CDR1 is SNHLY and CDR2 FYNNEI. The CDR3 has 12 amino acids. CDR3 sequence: CARGTANTEAFF. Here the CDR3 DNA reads TGTGCCAGGGGGACAGCAAACACTGAAGCTTTCTTT.

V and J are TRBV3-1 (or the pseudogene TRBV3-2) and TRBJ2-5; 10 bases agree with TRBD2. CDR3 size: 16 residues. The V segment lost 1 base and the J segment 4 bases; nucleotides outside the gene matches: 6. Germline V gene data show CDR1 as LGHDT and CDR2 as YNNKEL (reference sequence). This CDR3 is CASSQGASGGGETQYF. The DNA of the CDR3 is TGTGCCAGCAGCCAAGGGGCTAGCGGGGGTGGAGAGACCCAGTACTTC.

CDR3 sequence (DNA): TGTGCCAGCAGCCCAGTCGACGGGACTGGCGGGGAGCAGTACTTC. Translated, it gives CASSPVDGTGGEQYF. The chain employs TRBV7-7 and TRBJ2-7; tentative D call: TRBD2 (6 bases). Germline lookup yields CDR1 SSHAT and CDR2 FNYEAQ (reference sequence). The length of the CDR3 is 15 residues. V was cut by 5 bases and J by 7 bases, with 21 bases left in between.

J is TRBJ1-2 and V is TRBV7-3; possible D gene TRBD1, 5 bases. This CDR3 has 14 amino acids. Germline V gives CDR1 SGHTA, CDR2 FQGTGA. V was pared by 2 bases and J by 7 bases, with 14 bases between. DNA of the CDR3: TGTGCCAGCAGCTTACAGGGTCCTTCTACTGGCTACACCTTC. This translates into CASSLQGPSTGYTF.

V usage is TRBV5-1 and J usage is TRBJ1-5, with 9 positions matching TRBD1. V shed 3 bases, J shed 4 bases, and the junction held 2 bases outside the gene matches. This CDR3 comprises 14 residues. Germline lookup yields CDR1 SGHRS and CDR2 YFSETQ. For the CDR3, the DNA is TGCGCCAGCAGCTGGGGGACAGGGAATCAGCCCCAGCATTTT. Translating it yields CASSWGTGNQPQHF.

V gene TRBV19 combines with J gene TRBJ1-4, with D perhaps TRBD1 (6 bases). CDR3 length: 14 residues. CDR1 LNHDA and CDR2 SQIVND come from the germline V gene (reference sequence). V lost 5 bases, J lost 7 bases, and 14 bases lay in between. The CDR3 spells CASSRQGLVEKLFF. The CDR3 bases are TGTGCCAGTAGTCGGCAGGGGTTAGTTGAAAAACTGTTTTTT. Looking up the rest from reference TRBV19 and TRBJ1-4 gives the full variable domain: DGGITQSPKYLFRKEGQNVTLSCEQNLNHDAMYWYRQDPGQGLRLIYYSQIVNDFQKGDIAEGYSVSREKKESFPLTVTSAQKNPTAFYLCASSRQGLVEKLFFGSGTQLSVL.

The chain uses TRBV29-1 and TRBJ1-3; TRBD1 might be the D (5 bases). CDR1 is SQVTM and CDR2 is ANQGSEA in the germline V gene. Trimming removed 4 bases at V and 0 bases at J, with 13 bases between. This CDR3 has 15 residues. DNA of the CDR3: TGCAGCGTTGGCGGCAGGGTTAACTCTGGAAACACCATATATTTT. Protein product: CSVGGRVNSGNTIYF.

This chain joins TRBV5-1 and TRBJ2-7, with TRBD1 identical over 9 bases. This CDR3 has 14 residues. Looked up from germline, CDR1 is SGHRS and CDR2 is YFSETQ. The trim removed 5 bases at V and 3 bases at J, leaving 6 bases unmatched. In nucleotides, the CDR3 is TGCGCCAGCAGAGGACAGACAGGGGGCTACGAGCAGTACTTC. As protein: CASRGQTGGYEQYF.

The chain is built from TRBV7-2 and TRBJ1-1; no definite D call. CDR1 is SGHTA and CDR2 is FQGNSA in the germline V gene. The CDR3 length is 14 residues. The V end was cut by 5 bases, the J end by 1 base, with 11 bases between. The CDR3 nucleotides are TGTGCCAGCAGCATGGGGAGGTCGAACACTGAAGCTTTCTTT. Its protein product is CASSMGRSNTEAFF. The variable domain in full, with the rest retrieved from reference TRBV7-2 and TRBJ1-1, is GAGVSQSPSNKVTEKGKDVELRCDPISGHTALYWYRQSLGQGLEFLIYFQGNSAPDKSGLPSDRFSAERTGGSVSTLTIQRTQQEDSAVYLCASSMGRSNTEAFFGQGTRLTVV.

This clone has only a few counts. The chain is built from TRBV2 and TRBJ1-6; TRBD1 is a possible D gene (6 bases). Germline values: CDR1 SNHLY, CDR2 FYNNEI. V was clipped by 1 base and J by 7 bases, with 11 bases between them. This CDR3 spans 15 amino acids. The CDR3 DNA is TGTGCCAGCAGTGAAGTGGCAGGGGCAAATTCACCCCTCCACTTT. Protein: CASSEVAGANSPLHF.

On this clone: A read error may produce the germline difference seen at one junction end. The CDR3 nucleotides read TGTGCCAGCAGCTTGTTTTTACAGGGTCCACCTCGTTTC. The encoded protein is CASSLFLQGPPRF. The V and J genes are TRBV5-4 and TRBJ2-7; D is possibly TRBD1 (6 bases). Germline V CDR1 and CDR2: SGHNT, YYREEE (reference sequence). The CDR3 totals 13 residues.

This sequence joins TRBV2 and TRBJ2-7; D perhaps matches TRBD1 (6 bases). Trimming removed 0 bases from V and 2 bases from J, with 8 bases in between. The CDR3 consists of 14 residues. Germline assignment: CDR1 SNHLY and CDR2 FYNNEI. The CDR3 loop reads CASSEARTAYEQYF. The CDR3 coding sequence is TGTGCCAGCAGTGAAGCCAGGACAGCCTACGAGCAGTACTTC.

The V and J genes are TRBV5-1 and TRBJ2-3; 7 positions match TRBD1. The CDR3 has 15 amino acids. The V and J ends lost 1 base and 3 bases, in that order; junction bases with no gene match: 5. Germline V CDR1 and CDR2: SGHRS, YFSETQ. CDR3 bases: TGCGCCAGCAGCTTGACAGGGGCGGAAACAGATACGCAGTATTTT. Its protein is CASSLTGAETDTQYF.

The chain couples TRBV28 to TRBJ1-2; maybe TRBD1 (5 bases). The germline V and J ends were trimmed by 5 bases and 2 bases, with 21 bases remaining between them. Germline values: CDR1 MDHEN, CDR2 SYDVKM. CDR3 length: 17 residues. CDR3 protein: CASSPNPDSWSNYGYTF. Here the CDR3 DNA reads TGTGCCAGCAGTCCCAACCCCGACAGTTGGTCCAACTATGGCTACACCTTC.

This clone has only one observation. In nucleotides, the CDR3 is TGTGCCAGCAGCCAGGACAGGGGGCTCTACGAGCAGTACTTC. Amino acids: CASSQDRGLYEQYF. The genes are TRBV7-9 and TRBJ2-7; TRBD1 matches at 11 bases. This CDR3 region has 14 residues. V was clipped by 5 bases and J by 3 bases; unmatched bases: 3. The germline V gene has CDR1 SEHNR and CDR2 FQNEAQ (reference sequence).

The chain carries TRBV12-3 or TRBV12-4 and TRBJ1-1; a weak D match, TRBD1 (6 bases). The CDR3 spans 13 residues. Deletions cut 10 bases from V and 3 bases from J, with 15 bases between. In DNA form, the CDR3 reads TGTGCCATCATGGGGACACTATACACTGAAGCTTTCTTT. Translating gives CAIMGTLYTEAFF.

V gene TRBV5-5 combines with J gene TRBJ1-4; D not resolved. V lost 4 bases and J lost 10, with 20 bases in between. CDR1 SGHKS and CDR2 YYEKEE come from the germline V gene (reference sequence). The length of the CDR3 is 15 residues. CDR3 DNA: TGTGCCAGCAGCGCCGCCACCGGGAATAACGTAAAACTGTTTTTT. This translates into CASSAATGNNVKLFF.

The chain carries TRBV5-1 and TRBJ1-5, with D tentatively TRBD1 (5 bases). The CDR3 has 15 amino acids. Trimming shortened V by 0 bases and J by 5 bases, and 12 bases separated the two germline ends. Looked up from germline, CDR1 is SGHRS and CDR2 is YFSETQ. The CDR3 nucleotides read TGCGCCAGCAGCTTGGCCGGGGGGAGCTATCAGCCCCAGCATTTT. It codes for CASSLAGGSYQPQHF.

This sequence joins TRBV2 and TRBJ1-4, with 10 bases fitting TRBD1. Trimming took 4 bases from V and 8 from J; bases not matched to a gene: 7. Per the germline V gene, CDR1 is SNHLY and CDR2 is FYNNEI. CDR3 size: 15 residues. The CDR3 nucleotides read TGTGCCAGCAGTGGGCTTGGGACAGGGGAGGAAAAACTGTTTTTT. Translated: CASSGLGTGEEKLFF.

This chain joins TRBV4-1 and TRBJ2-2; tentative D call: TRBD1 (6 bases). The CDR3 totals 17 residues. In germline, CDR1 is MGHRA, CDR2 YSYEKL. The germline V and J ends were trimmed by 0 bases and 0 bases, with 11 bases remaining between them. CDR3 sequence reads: CASSQDVGASNTGELFF. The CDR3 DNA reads TGCGCCAGCAGCCAAGATGTGGGGGCCTCGAACACCGGGGAGCTGTTTTTT.

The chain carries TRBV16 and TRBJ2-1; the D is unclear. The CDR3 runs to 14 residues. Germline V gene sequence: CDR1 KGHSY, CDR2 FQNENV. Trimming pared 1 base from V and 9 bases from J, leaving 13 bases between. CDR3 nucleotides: TGTGCCAGCAGCCAATTTTCTGAGGCCAGTGAGCAGTTCTTC. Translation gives CASSQFSEASEQFF.

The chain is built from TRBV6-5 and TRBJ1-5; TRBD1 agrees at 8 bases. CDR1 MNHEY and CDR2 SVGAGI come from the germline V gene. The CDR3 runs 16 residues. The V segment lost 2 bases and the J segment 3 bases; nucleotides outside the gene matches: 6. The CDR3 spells CASSYPGQGNNQPQHF. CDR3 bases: TGTGCCAGCAGTTACCCTGGACAGGGAAACAATCAGCCCCAGCATTTT.

The CDR3 region has the DNA TGTGCCAGCTCACCCTACCGGGAGCCCCTCGGAGATGAAAAACTGTTTTTT. Its translation: CASSPYREPLGDEKLFF. V usage is TRBV18 and J usage is TRBJ1-4; unclear D gene. With 3 bases removed from V and 6 bases from J, the gap between germline ends came to 20 bases. In germline, CDR1 is KGHSH, CDR2 LQKENI. This CDR3 comprises 17 residues.

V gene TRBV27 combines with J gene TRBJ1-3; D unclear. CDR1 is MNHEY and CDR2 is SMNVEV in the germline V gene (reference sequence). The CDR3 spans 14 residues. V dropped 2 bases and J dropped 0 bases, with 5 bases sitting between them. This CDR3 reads CASSLDNSGNTIYF. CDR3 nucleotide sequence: TGTGCCAGCAGTTTAGACAACTCTGGAAACACCATATATTTT.

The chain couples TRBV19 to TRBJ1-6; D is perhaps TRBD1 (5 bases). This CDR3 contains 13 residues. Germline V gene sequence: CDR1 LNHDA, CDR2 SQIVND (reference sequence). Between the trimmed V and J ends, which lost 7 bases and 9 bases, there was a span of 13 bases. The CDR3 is CASTERTFSPLHF. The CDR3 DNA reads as TGTGCCAGTACCGAGAGGACATTTTCACCCCTCCACTTT.

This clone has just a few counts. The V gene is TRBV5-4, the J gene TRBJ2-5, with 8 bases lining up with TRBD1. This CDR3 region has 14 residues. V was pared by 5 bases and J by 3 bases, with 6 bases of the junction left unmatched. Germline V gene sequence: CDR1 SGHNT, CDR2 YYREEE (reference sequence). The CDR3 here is CASSRTGRKETQYF. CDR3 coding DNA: TGTGCCAGCAGTCGGACAGGGCGAAAAGAGACCCAGTACTTC.

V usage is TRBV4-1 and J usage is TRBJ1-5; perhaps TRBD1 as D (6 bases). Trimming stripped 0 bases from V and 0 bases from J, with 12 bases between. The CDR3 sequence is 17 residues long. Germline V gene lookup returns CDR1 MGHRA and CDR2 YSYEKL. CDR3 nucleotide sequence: TGCGCCAGCAGCCAAGAGAGCGGCAGGGGTAGCAATCAGCCCCAGCATTTT. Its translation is CASSQESGRGSNQPQHF.